Listed below are T cell receptor beta chains from one sample, sequenced in a study of T-cell memory formation after mild COVID-19. TCRdb re-analysed the 5' RACE reads in MiXCR, keeping a single row per CDR3 protein. Here the sample spans hundreds of thousands of distinct CDR3 sequences, roughly 20% being singletons. The sequencing sample was made of PBMCs or a T cell subset sorted from them (not recorded which). The receptors originated from an adult woman who had mild COVID-19 (a few samples of this study predate the infection). Cell type and time point are not known. Each CDR3 is given with its conserved first and last residue. D genes are given only for firm matches. Clone size is stated in some rows and not others, as once, few, many or a class when expanded.

TRBJ2-1	.	few	TRBV4-1	TGCGCCAGCAGCCAAGAGCCCGGGGGCCTACCCTACAATGAGCAGTTCTTC	CASSQEPGGLPYNEQFF
TRBJ2-7	TRBD2	few	TRBV5-1	TGCGCCAGCAGCTTGATGGGACTAGCGGGCACCTACGAGCAGTACTTC	CASSLMGLAGTYEQYF
TRBJ2-3	TRBD2	.	TRBV30	TGTGCCTGGAGTCGGACTAGCGGGAGGGATACGCAGTATTTT	CAWSRTSGRDTQYF
TRBJ1-2	.	once	TRBV7-9	TGTGCCAGCGGGGCTTTGGATAGAGGAATCAACTATGGCTACACCTTC	CASGALDRGINYGYTF
TRBJ1-4	.	.	TRBV7-9	TGTGCCAGCAGCTTAGGTATAGCCAGCAATGAAAAACTGTTTTTT	CASSLGIASNEKLFF
TRBJ1-1	TRBD1	once	TRBV6-5	TGTGCCAGACCAACCAGGGGACAGGAGAACTGCATGAACACTGAAGCTTTCTTT	CARPTRGQENCMNTEAFF
TRBJ2-1	TRBD2	many	TRBV7-9	TGTGCCAGCAGTTCCCCGGGACTAGCGGGGAATGAGCAGTTCTTC	CASSSPGLAGNEQFF
TRBJ2-3	TRBD2	.	TRBV4-1	TGCGCCAGCAGCCTTATAGGGAGCGGGGGGGACGTAGATACGCAGTATTTT	CASSLIGSGGDVDTQYF
TRBJ2-1	TRBD2	.	TRBV11-2	TGTGCCAGCAGCTGGACTAGCGGGGGGAGGGTTGAGCAGTTCTTC	CASSWTSGGRVEQFF
TRBJ1-2	TRBD1	.	TRBV6-5	TGTGCCAGCAGTGCCGACAGGGGGCCGGGCGGCGGCTACACCTTC	CASSADRGPGGGYTF
TRBJ2-7	TRBD2	.	TRBV29-1	TGCAGCTTTAGTAGCGGGAGCTACGAGCAGTACTTC	CSFSSGSYEQYF
TRBJ1-5	.	few	TRBV24-1	TGTGCCACCAGTGATATCAATAGCAATCAGCCCCAGCATTTT	CATSDINSNQPQHF
TRBJ1-2	.	few	TRBV11-2	TGTGCCAGCAGCCTAGACAGGATGGTCAACTATGGCTACACCTTC	CASSLDRMVNYGYTF
TRBJ2-5	.	.	TRBV5-4	TGTGCCAGCAGCTTAAGCAGCCAGGGGGGACAAGAGACCCAGTACTTC	CASSLSSQGGQETQYF
TRBJ1-2	TRBD1	few	TRBV7-2	TGTGCCAGCAGCTTAAAGACAGGGGATAACTATGGCTACACCTTC	CASSLKTGDNYGYTF
TRBJ2-1	TRBD2	few	TRBV24-1	TGTGCCACCAGTGACCTCGAGCCGGCTAGCGGCCACCAAGGACACGTGTACAATGAGCAGTTCTTC	CATSDLEPASGHQGHVYNEQFF
TRBJ2-1	.	.	TRBV15	TGTGCCACGAACGAGCGGAGTTCATCCTACAATGAGCAGTTCTTC	CATNERSSSYNEQFF
TRBJ2-7	.	few	TRBV14	TGTGCCAGCAGCCAATTTTCACGGGACGAGCAGTACTTC	CASSQFSRDEQYF
TRBJ2-5	TRBD2	few	TRBV4-2	TGTGCCAGCAGCCAAGGAACTAGCGGGGGAGAGACCCAGTACTTC	CASSQGTSGGETQYF
TRBJ2-7	.	.	TRBV20-1	TGCAGTGCTAGACCGGCGGGCGTCTACGAGCAGTACTTC	CSARPAGVYEQYF
TRBJ1-2	.	.	TRBV12-3/TRBV12-4	TGTGCCAGCAGCCCCGGGGGGTCCTATGGCTACACCTTC	CASSPGGSYGYTF
TRBJ2-7	.	few	TRBV7-2	TGTGCCAGCAGCTCCCAGTTCAACTACGAGCAGTACTTC	CASSSQFNYEQYF
TRBJ2-1	.	.	TRBV9	TGTGCCAGCAGCGTAGCTGGGTCGACCTACAATGAGCAGTTCTTC	CASSVAGSTYNEQFF
TRBJ2-7	TRBD1	many	TRBV5-1	TGCGCCAGCTTCTCGGGACAGGGGGATTACGAGCAGTACTTC	CASFSGQGDYEQYF
TRBJ1-2	.	few	TRBV5-1	TGCGCCAGCAGCCACGGATACCGGGCCAAAGGCTTTAACTATGGCTACACCTTC	CASSHGYRAKGFNYGYTF
TRBJ2-3	TRBD2	.	TRBV27	TGTGCCAGCAGTTTAGATAGGCTAGCGGGAGTGAATACGCAGTATTTT	CASSLDRLAGVNTQYF
TRBJ2-7	TRBD1	.	TRBV25-1	TGTGCCAGCAAGCTGACAGGGTCGGATCAGTACTTC	CASKLTGSDQYF
TRBJ1-1	.	.	TRBV6-5	TGTGCCAGCAGGAAAGTAGTCACTGAAGCTTTCTTT	CASRKVVTEAFF
TRBJ2-1	TRBD2	few	TRBV5-1	TGCGCCAGCAGTACTCTAGCGGGAGGGCCGAGTGAGCAGTTCTTC	CASSTLAGGPSEQFF
TRBJ2-3	.	few	TRBV27	TGTGCCAGCAGTTTCCAGCGGGCGGTAGATACGCAGTATTTT	CASSFQRAVDTQYF
TRBJ2-1	TRBD1	many	TRBV5-1	TGCGCCAGCAGCTTGGACAGGGGGCCGTACAATGAGCAGTTCTTC	CASSLDRGPYNEQFF